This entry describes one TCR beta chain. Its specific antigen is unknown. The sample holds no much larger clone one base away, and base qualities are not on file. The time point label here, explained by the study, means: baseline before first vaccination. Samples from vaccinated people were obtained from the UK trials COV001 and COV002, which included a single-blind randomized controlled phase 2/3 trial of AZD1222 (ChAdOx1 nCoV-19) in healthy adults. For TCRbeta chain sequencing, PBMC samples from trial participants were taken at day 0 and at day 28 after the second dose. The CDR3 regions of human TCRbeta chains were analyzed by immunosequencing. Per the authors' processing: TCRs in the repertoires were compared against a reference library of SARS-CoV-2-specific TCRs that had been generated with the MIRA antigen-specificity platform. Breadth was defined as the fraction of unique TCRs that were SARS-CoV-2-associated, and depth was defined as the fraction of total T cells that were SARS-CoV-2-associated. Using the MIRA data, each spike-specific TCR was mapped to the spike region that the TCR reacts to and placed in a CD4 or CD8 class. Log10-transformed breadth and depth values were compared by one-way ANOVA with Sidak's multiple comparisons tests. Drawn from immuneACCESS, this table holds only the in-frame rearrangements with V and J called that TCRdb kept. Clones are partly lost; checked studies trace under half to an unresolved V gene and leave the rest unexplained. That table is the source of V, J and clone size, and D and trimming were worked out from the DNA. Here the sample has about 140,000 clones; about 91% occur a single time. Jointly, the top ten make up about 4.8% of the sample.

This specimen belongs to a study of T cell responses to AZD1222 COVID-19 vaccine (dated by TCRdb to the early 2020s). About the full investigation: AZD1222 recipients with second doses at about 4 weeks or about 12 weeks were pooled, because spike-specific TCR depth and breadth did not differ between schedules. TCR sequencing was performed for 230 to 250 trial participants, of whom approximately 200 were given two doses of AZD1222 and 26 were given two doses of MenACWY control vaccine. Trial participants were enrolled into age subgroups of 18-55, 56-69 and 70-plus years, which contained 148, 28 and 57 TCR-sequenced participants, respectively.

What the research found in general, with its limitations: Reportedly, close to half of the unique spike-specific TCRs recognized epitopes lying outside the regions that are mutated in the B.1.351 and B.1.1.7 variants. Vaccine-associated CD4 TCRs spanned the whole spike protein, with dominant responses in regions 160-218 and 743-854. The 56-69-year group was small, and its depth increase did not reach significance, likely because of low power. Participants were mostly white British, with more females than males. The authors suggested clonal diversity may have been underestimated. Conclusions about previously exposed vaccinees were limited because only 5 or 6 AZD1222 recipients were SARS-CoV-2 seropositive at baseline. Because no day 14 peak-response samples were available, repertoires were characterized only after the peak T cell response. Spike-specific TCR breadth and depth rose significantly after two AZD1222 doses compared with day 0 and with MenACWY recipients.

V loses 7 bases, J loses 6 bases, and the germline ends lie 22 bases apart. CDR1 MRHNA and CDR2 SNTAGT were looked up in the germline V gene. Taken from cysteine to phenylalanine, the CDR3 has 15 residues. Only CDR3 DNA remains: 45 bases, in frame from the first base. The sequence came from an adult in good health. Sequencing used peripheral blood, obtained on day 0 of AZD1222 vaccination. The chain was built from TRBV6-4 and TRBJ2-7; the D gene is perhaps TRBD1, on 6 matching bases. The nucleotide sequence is TGTGCCAGCAATCCGACAGGCCTTTTGACCTCCGAGCAGTACTTC. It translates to CASNPTGLLTSEQYF.